Shown below are 29 T cell receptor beta chains from a single sample sequenced in a study of CD8 T cells in ankylosing spondylitis. Study-wide results and caveats: A TCR beta motif of eight highly homologous variants appeared characteristic of ankylosing spondylitis blood.

Their cognate antigens are unknown. TCRdb reprocessed the 5' RACE reads via MiXCR and lists one record per CDR3 protein. The sample comprises a few hundred thousand distinct CDR3 sequences, 10% to 15% of which are singletons, and over 6.5% rests with the top ten. The sample taken for sequencing was blood, either unsorted or a sorted T cell fraction (not recorded which). Receptor source: a male donor with ankylosing spondylitis.

This clonotype has only a few counts. The chain is built from TRBV5-1 and TRBJ2-5; 7 bases are shared with TRBD1. With V trimmed by 7 bases and J by 4 bases, 4 bases remained unmatched. There are 12 residues in the CDR3. CDR1 and CDR2 (germline): SGHRS, YFSETQ. CDR3 protein: CASQGDPETQYF. CDR3 in DNA: TGCGCCAGCCAGGGGGATCCAGAGACCCAGTACTTC.

This clonotype was seen only a few times. The V call is TRBV27, the J call TRBJ2-7, with 12 bases identical to TRBD2. Unmatched junction bases numbered 7, after V lost 5 bases and J lost 5 bases. The CDR3 loop spans 15 amino acids. Germline CDR1 MNHEY, CDR2 SMNVEV (reference sequence). Here the CDR3 reads CASSLLLAGGNEQYF. The CDR3 nucleotides are TGTGCCAGCAGTCTCCTACTAGCGGGAGGAAACGAGCAGTACTTC.

J is TRBJ2-1 and V is TRBV29-1; D is unresolved. Germline lookup yields CDR1 SQVTM and CDR2 ANQGSEA. This CDR3 is built from 11 residues. Trimming shortened V by 4 bases and J by 8 bases, and 9 bases separated the two germline ends. Here the CDR3 reads CSVVGADEQFF. In DNA, the CDR3 is TGCAGCGTTGTTGGTGCCGATGAGCAGTTCTTC.

This clonotype came up a few times. V usage is TRBV29-1 and J usage is TRBJ2-3; no clear D gene. In germline, CDR1 is SQVTM, CDR2 ANQGSEA. The CDR3 sequence is 11 residues long. Trimming shortened V by 4 bases and J by 15 bases, and 17 bases separated the two germline ends. CDR3 in amino acids: CSVGASQSIYF. For the CDR3, the DNA is TGCAGCGTTGGGGCGTCACAATCAATCTATTTT.

The gene calls are TRBV6-1 and TRBJ1-1; the match to TRBD1 covers 9 bases. Germline assignment: CDR1 MNHNS and CDR2 SASEGT. The trim removed 5 bases at V and 5 bases at J, leaving 9 bases unmatched. CDR3 length: 15 amino acids. As DNA, the CDR3 is TGTGCCAGCAGTACCCACAGGGGGCCGGGAACTGAAGCTTTCTTT. As protein: CASSTHRGPGTEAFF.

The rearrangement links TRBV27 to TRBJ2-1; no reliable D call. Germline values: CDR1 MNHEY, CDR2 SMNVEV (reference sequence). Trimming removed 8 bases from V and 11 bases from J, with 25 bases in between. The CDR3 totals 15 residues. The CDR3 is CASGYGGRTTMKQFF. In DNA, the CDR3 is TGTGCCAGCGGTTACGGTGGACGGACCACAATGAAGCAGTTCTTC.

This clonotype was counted a few times. The chain carries TRBV6-1 and TRBJ1-5, with D possibly matching TRBD1 (5 bases). Trimming removed 6 bases from V and 2 bases from J, with 20 bases in between. CDR3 length: 17 amino acids. Germline assignment: CDR1 MNHNS and CDR2 SASEGT. CDR3 amino acids: CASREVGEWAGNQPQHF. CDR3 coding DNA: TGTGCCAGCAGAGAGGTGGGGGAATGGGCCGGCAATCAGCCCCAGCATTTT.

At least ten counts were recorded for this clonotype. This sequence joins TRBV30 and TRBJ1-1; D might be TRBD1 (5 bases). CDR3 length: 15 amino acids. V gave up 3 bases and J gave up 3 bases, with 17 bases separating them. Per the germline V gene, CDR1 is GTSNPN and CDR2 is SVGIG (reference sequence). CDR3 DNA sequence: TGTGCCTGGAGCACCCGGGACTACGGGGACACTGAAGCTTTCTTT. Translation: CAWSTRDYGDTEAFF. Using reference TRBV30 and TRBJ1-1 for the parts outside the CDR3, the full variable domain is SQTIHQWPATLVQPVGSPLSLECTVEGTSNPNLYWYRQAAGRGLQLLFYSVGIGQISSEVPQNLSASRPQDRQFILSSKKLLLSDSGFYLCAWSTRDYGDTEAFFGQGTRLTVV.

The CDR3 nucleotides are TGTGCCAGCAGCGTAAGGAGCGGGAGGGCCCCTAGCTCCTACAATGAGCAGTTCTTC. This codes for CASSVRSGRAPSSYNEQFF. This chain connects TRBV9 to TRBJ2-1; 10 nucleotides agree with TRBD2. Germline CDR1 and CDR2: SGDLS and YYNGEE. Trimming removed 1 base from V and 0 bases from J; junction bases left unmatched: 10. This CDR3 is 19 amino acids long.

The chain couples TRBV6-1 to TRBJ2-2; 10 bases map to TRBD2. Germline trimming cut 4 bases from V and 4 bases from J; bases unmatched to any gene: 3. CDR3 length equals 15 residues. Germline CDR1 and CDR2: MNHNS and SASEGT. The CDR3 DNA reads TGTGCCAGCAGTGGAGCGGGAGGGCTCACCGGGGAGCTGTTTTTT. Translating it yields CASSGAGGLTGELFF.

The chain joins TRBV10-3 to TRBJ1-3; D might be TRBD1 (6 bases). This CDR3 comprises 15 residues. The V and J ends lost 6 bases and 0 bases respectively, with 12 bases between them. The germline V gene encodes CDR1 ENHRY and CDR2 SYGVKD. The CDR3 reads CAIRSDRFSGNTIYF. Written as DNA, the CDR3 is TGTGCCATCAGATCCGACAGGTTCTCTGGAAACACCATATATTTT.

This clonotype has just a few counts. The rearrangement joins TRBV6-5 to TRBJ1-3; D may be TRBD1 (5 bases). The CDR3 length is 16 residues. Trimming removed 2 bases from V and 0 bases from J, with 11 bases in between. Germline CDR1 is MNHEY and CDR2 is SVGAGI. The CDR3, as DNA: TGTGCCAGCAGTTACCAGGGCTTTTCCTCTGGAAACACCATATATTTT. Protein sequence: CASSYQGFSSGNTIYF.

Here the CDR3 reads CAISQRAGAYNEQFF. Written as DNA, the CDR3 is TGTGCCATCAGTCAAAGGGCGGGAGCGTACAATGAGCAGTTCTTC. The chain has TRBV10-3 and TRBJ2-1; 7 nucleotides align to TRBD2. Germline CDR1 reads ENHRY; CDR2 reads SYGVKD. V dropped 5 bases and J dropped 4; count of bases not matched to a gene: 8. This CDR3 is built from 15 residues.

The chain combines TRBV18 with TRBJ2-1; D is tentatively TRBD1 or TRBD2 (7 bases each). V gave up 6 bases and J gave up 2 bases, with 17 bases separating them. Per the germline V gene, CDR1 is KGHSH and CDR2 is LQKENI. CDR3 length: 16 residues. CDR3 amino acids: CASSPGGALTYNEQFF. The CDR3, as DNA: TGTGCCAGCTCGCCAGGGGGGGCGCTGACCTACAATGAGCAGTTCTTC.

This clonotype occurred a few times. The genes are TRBV11-2 and TRBJ2-7; 12 bases line up with TRBD2. The CDR3 covers 20 residues. Germline loops: CDR1 SGHAT, CDR2 FQNNGV. With V trimmed by 4 bases and J by 2 bases, 18 bases remained unmatched. The CDR3 spells CASSSNTVRGTSGLTYEQYV. The CDR3 DNA is TGTGCCAGCAGCTCTAACACGGTACGAGGGACTAGCGGGTTAACCTACGAGCAGTACGTC.

This clonotype has only a few counts. The chain employs TRBV7-7 and TRBJ2-1; 11 nucleotides line up with TRBD2. The J segment lost 10 bases and the V segment lost 5 bases, leaving 13 bases of the junction unmatched. The length of the CDR3 is 16 residues. From germline, CDR1 is SSHAT and CDR2 FNYEAQ (reference sequence). The CDR3 here is CASSPGIAGGPMEQFF. CDR3 sequence (DNA): TGTGCCAGCAGCCCCGGAATAGCGGGAGGGCCAATGGAGCAGTTCTTC.

V gene TRBV30 combines with J gene TRBJ2-1; 13 nucleotides agree with TRBD2. V shed 4 bases and J 7 bases; nucleotides not matched to a gene: 7. The CDR3 runs to 15 residues. The V gene's germline CDR1 is GTSNPN and CDR2 SVGIG (reference sequence). The DNA for the CDR3 is TGTGCCTGGAAGACTAGCGGGAGGTACGGTAATGAGCAGTTCTTC. As protein: CAWKTSGRYGNEQFF.

The V call is TRBV14, the J call TRBJ2-1, with D possibly TRBD1 on 5 matching bases. Looked up from germline, CDR1 is SGHDN and CDR2 is FVKESK. The CDR3 has 19 amino acids. Trimming took off 1 base at V and 1 base at J, with 20 bases between the two ends. The CDR3: CASSQVFSGMFWSYNEQFF. Here the CDR3 DNA reads TGTGCCAGCAGCCAAGTTTTTTCAGGGATGTTTTGGTCCTACAATGAGCAGTTCTTC.

The J gene is TRBJ2-3, the V gene TRBV3-1; D gene unclear. Germline CDR1 reads LGHDT; CDR2 reads YNNKEL (reference sequence). The CDR3 is made up of 12 amino acids. Trimming left V 3 bases short and J 5 bases short, with 6 bases between. The CDR3 DNA follows: TGTGCCAGCAGCCACATGGGAGATACGCAGTATTTT. It codes for CASSHMGDTQYF.

This clonotype was seen repeatedly, ten times or more. V and J are TRBV7-9 and TRBJ2-7, with unresolved D. The V end lost 6 bases, the J end lost 3 bases, and 6 bases lay between the germline ends. Germline V gene lookup returns CDR1 SEHNR and CDR2 FQNEAQ (reference sequence). The length of the CDR3 is 11 residues. CDR3 sequence (DNA): TGTGCCAGCAGTTCAGACTACGAGCAGTACTTC. This gives the protein CASSSDYEQYF.

This clonotype was picked up many times. This rearrangement joins TRBV10-3 to TRBJ2-1; 12 bases are shared with TRBD2. Germline CDR1 reads ENHRY; CDR2 reads SYGVKD. With V trimmed by 5 bases and J by 6 bases, 5 bases remained unmatched. CDR3 length: 15 residues. CDR3 DNA sequence: TGTGCCATCAGTCCTCTAGCGGGAGGGCGCAATGAGCAGTTCTTC. This gives the protein CAISPLAGGRNEQFF.

The rearrangement links TRBV4-2 to TRBJ1-4; 7 nucleotides line up with TRBD1. Germline V CDR1 and CDR2: LGHNA, YNFKEQ. The V and J ends lost 2 bases and 6 bases, in that order; junction bases with no gene match: 6. The CDR3 has 15 amino acids. The CDR3 sequence is CASSQQQGRDEKLFF. CDR3 nucleotide sequence: TGTGCCAGCAGCCAACAACAGGGGAGGGATGAAAAACTGTTTTTT.

The V call is TRBV12-3 or TRBV12-4, the J call TRBJ2-3; 9 bases are a match to TRBD2. V was clipped by 7 bases and J by 5 bases; unmatched bases: 10. The CDR3 length is 15 residues. CDR3 residues: CASNTGTSREDTQYF. The CDR3 DNA is TGTGCCAGCAATACCGGGACTAGCCGGGAAGATACGCAGTATTTT.

The sample holds a few counts of this clonotype. The chain couples TRBV20-1 to TRBJ2-7; TRBD1 matches 7 bases. V dropped 3 bases and J dropped 3; count of bases not matched to a gene: 11. CDR3 size: 15 residues. Germline CDR1 DFQATT, CDR2 SNEGSKA (reference sequence). This CDR3 is CSARSGTDRFYEQYF. DNA for the CDR3: TGCAGTGCTAGGTCGGGGACAGACCGGTTCTACGAGCAGTACTTC.

The rearrangement uses TRBV21-1 and TRBJ2-7. TRBV21-1 is deemed a pseudogene. The CDR3 is 13 residues long. As DNA, the CDR3 is TGTGCCAGCAGCCAAAGATGTGTTTACGAGCAGTACTTC. Protein product: CASSQRCVYEQYF.

The chain employs TRBV7-2 and TRBJ1-5, with D tentatively TRBD1 (6 bases). The CDR3 has 12 residues. Trimming took off 5 bases at V and 8 bases at J, with 10 bases between the two ends. Germline V gene sequence: CDR1 SGHTA, CDR2 FQGNSA. The CDR3 spells CASSQDSEPQHF. The CDR3 region has the DNA TGTGCCAGCAGCCAGGACAGTGAGCCCCAGCATTTT.

This clonotype was detected a few times. This chain joins TRBV7-2 and TRBJ1-6; possible D gene TRBD1, 5 bases. The V end lost 0 bases, the J end lost 7 bases, and 13 bases lay between the germline ends. CDR1 is SGHTA, CDR2 FQGNSA, per germline. CDR3 length equals 16 residues. CDR3 amino acids: CASSLASQRGNSPLHF. The DNA of the CDR3 is TGTGCCAGCAGCTTAGCGTCCCAGCGGGGGAATTCACCCCTCCACTTT.

The chain employs TRBV6-1 and TRBJ2-1; TRBD2 aligns across 9 bases. The CDR3 length is 15 residues. V shed 6 bases, J shed 5 bases, and the junction held 8 bases outside the gene matches. The germline V gene has CDR1 MNHNS and CDR2 SASEGT. CDR3 amino acids: CASSPSGRPNNEQFF. CDR3 DNA: TGTGCCAGCAGCCCAAGCGGGAGGCCTAACAATGAGCAGTTCTTC.

The chain couples TRBV28 to TRBJ2-3; the match to TRBD1 covers 7 bases. V trimming: 5 bases; J trimming: 4 bases; junction bases outside the gene matches: 9. The germline gives CDR1 MDHEN, CDR2 SYDVKM. The CDR3 covers 15 residues. The CDR3 DNA sequence: TGTGCCAGCAGTGAAGACAGGGTTTTGCCAGATACGCAGTATTTT. This gives the protein CASSEDRVLPDTQYF.